This TCR beta chain stems from a study of shared clonotypes between healthy human individuals. This clone appeared once. Its antigen is not identified. Looked up from germline, CDR1 is ENHRY and CDR2 is SYGVKD. CDR3 length equals 13 residues. Trimming pared 10 bases from V and 4 bases from J, leaving 17 bases between. Subsets obtained from CD4+ cells comprised CD45RA+ naive and CD45RA-negative memory cells. Assay: immunoSEQ multiplex PCR; the TCRdb copy retains only in-frame clones and omits some. The table lists more than 2,000,000 clones, 80% to 95% of them singletons, with 0.39% in the top ten. Notes on the study in general: The study found approximately 5% of naive CD4 clonotypes shared across several donors. Naive subsets tended to show greater estimated richness than memory subsets.

The specimen sequenced was naive CD4+ T cells from PBMCs. Subset described: CD45RA+ positively selected. The clonotype was recovered from a man younger than 35 in good health. Some clones in this sample may be carry-over from other donors' samples. The chain uses TRBV10-3 and TRBJ2-7, with D maybe TRBD1 (6 bases). CDR3 DNA sequence: TGTGCCAACAGGGCCAACGAAGCTTACGAGCAGTACTTC. Amino acid sequence: CANRANEAYEQYF.